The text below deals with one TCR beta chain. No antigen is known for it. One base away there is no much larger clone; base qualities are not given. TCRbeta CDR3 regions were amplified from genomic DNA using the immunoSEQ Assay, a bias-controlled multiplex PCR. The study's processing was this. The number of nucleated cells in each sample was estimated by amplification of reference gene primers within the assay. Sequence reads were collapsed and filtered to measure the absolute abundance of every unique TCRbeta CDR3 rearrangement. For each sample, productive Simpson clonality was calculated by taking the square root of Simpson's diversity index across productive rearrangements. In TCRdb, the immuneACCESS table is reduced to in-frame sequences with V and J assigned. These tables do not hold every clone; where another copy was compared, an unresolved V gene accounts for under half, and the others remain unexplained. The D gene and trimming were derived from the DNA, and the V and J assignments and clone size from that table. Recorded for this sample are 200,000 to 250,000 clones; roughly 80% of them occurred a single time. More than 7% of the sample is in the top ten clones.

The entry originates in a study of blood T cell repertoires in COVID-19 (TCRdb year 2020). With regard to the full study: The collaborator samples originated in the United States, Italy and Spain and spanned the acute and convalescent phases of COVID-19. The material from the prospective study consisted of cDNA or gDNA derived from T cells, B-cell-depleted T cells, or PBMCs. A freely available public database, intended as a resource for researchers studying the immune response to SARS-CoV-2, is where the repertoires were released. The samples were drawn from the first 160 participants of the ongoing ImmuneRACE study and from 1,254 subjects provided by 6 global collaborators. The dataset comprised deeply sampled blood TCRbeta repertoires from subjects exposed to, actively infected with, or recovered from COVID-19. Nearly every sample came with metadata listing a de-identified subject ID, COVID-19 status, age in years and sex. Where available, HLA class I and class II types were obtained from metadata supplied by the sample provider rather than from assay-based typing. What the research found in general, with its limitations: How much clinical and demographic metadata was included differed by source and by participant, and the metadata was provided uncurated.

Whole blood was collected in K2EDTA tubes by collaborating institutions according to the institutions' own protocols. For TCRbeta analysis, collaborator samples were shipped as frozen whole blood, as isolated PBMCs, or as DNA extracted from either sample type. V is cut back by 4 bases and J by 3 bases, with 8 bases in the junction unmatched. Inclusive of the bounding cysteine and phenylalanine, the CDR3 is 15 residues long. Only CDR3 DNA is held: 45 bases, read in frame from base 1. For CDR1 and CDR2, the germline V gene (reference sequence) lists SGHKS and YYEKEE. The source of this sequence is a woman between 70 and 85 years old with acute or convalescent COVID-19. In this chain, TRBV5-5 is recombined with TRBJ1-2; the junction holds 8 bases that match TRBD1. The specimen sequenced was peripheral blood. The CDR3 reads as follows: CASSRSDRVDYGYTF. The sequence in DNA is TGTGCCAGCAGCCGATCGGACAGGGTCGACTATGGCTACACCTTC.